This T cell receptor beta chain stems from a study of OX40 agonist ivuxolimab in advanced cancers. Using immunoSEQ multiplex PCR, the repertoire was profiled, and TCRdb retains in-frame clones only, with some absent. The sample holds about 49,000 clones, around 85% seen once. This CDR3 is built from 11 residues. V lost 6 bases to trimming and J lost 8 bases, with 10 bases between them. Germline CDR1 reads MGHDK; CDR2 reads SYGVNS. The sequencing here drew on CD4+ or CD8+ T cells sorted from blood, taken in a trial of the OX40 agonist ivuxolimab. The origin of this receptor is an adult with an advanced solid tumor such as melanoma, head and neck, liver or kidney cancer. V and J are TRBV25-1 and TRBJ1-2; D not resolved. Here the CDR3 DNA reads TGTGCCAGCAGGTGGGCTAGAGGCTACACCTTC. Translating it yields CASRWARGYTF.